The entry below describes one T cell receptor beta chain. The antigen it binds to is not known. It has no much larger one-base neighbor in the sample; base qualities were not kept. The CDR3 runs 17 residues from the cysteine to the phenylalanine. Only the CDR3 region is kept as DNA, spanning 51 bases read in frame from base 1. CDR1 and CDR2, per the germline V gene, are SGHRS and YFSETQ. V loses 4 bases at its end and J loses 5 bases; junction bases beyond the gene matches: 12. These data come from a study of OX40 agonist ivuxolimab in advanced cancers. With respect to the entire study: Ivuxolimab was a fully human IgG2 agonistic monoclonal antibody targeting the costimulatory receptor OX40 (CD134). Intravenous ivuxolimab was administered to patients every 2 weeks at six dose levels: 0.01, 0.1, 0.3, 1.5, 3 and 10 mg/kg. Of the roughly 51 patients in dose escalation, about 20 had hepatocellular carcinoma, some 15 had melanoma, 9 had renal cell carcinoma and 9 had head and neck cancer. In the dose-escalation cohort, roughly 80% of patients were male, and the mean age was approximately 55 years, with a range of about 23 to 90. Patients were allowed to have had prior anti-PD-1, anti-PD-L1 or anti-CTLA-4 therapy, and around 37% of the dose-escalation patients had previously received checkpoint inhibitors. Partial responses occurred in three dose-escalation patients, of whom one had hepatocellular carcinoma and two had cutaneous melanoma. The purpose of peripheral TCRbeta sequencing was to test whether ivuxolimab changed TCR sequence diversity and led to clonal T-cell expansion. The monotherapy dose-escalation portion (N of about 50 patients) of the phase I ivuxolimab trial is reported in the paper.

Overall study results and their limits: Which antigens the clonally expanded peripheral T cells were specific for was not determined. Low levels of normalized T-cell clonal expansion were also shown by some nonresponding patients. At doses of 0.1 to 3.0 mg/kg, clonal expansion of both CD4+ and CD8+ T cells in blood was seen between baseline and week 6. In the 0.1-3.0 mg/kg groups, partial responders were among the patients with the lowest normalized peripheral clonal expansion, particularly in CD8+ T cells. On average, CD8+ T cells showed more expanded clones than CD4+ T cells after ivuxolimab.

The trial excluded patients who had a history of autoimmune disease or who were on systemic immunosuppression. Peripheral blood for TCR sequencing was collected from all dose cohorts at baseline, on cycle 4 day 1, and on cycle 7 day 1. Samples were obtained from an open-label, multicenter, first-in-human phase I dose-escalation trial of ivuxolimab. Adults with locally advanced or metastatic melanoma, renal cell, hepatocellular, or head and neck squamous cell carcinoma were enrolled in the trial. Before TCR sequencing, CD4+ T cells and CD8+ T cells were sorted from peripheral blood as separate populations. Genomic DNA was extracted from sorted cells for sequencing of the TCRbeta CDR3 region. The immunoSEQ Assay was used to sequence the TCRbeta CDR3 regions. Not all clones reach the TCRdb copy of this immuneACCESS table, which keeps in-frame sequences only. Checked studies attribute under half of the gap to unresolved V genes and leave the rest unexplained. In all, the sample holds roughly 76,000 clones, and around nine tenths of those were seen once. The ten top clones hold around 6.3% of the sample.

This sequence originates from an adult with an advanced solid tumor such as melanoma, head and neck, liver or kidney cancer. Material: CD4+ or CD8+ T cells sorted from blood, obtained in a trial of the OX40 agonist ivuxolimab. The V and J genes are TRBV5-1 and TRBJ2-1, with TRBD1 matching 10 junction bases. The nucleotide sequence is TGCGCCAGCAGCCAAGACATCGGGACAGGGGATCACAATGAGCAGTTCTTC. This codes for CASSQDIGTGDHNEQFF.